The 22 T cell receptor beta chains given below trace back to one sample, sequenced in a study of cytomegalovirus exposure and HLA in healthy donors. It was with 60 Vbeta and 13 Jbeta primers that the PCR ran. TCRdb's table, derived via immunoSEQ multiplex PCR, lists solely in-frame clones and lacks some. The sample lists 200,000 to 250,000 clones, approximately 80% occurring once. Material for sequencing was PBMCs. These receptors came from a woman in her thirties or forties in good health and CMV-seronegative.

CDR3 bases: TGTGCCAGCAGTTTATCGGGGCGGGGGGGTGCCACTGAAGCTTTCTTT. This codes for CASSLSGRGGATEAFF. The rearrangement uses TRBV27 and TRBJ1-1, with a weak D call TRBD1 (5 bases). The CDR3 is 16 amino acids. Trimming removed 0 bases from V and 4 bases from J, with 15 bases in between. The V gene's germline CDR1 is MNHEY and CDR2 SMNVEV (reference sequence).

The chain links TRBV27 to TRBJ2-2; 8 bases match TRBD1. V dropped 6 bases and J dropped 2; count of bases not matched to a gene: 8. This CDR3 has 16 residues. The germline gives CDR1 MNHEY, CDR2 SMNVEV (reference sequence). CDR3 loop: CASSYSGQVNTGELFF. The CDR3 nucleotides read TGTGCCAGCAGCTACTCGGGACAGGTTAACACCGGGGAGCTGTTTTTT.

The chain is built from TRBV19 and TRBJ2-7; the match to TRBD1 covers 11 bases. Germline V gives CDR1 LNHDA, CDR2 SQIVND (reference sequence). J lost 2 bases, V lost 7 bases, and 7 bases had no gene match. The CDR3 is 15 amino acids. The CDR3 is CASTPGTGGAYEQYF. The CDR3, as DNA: TGTGCCAGTACCCCCGGGACAGGGGGGGCCTACGAGCAGTACTTC. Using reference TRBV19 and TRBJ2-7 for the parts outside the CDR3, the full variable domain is DGGITQSPKYLFRKEGQNVTLSCEQNLNHDAMYWYRQDPGQGLRLIYYSQIVNDFQKGDIAEGYSVSREKKESFPLTVTSAQKNPTAFYLCASTPGTGGAYEQYFGPGTRLTVT.

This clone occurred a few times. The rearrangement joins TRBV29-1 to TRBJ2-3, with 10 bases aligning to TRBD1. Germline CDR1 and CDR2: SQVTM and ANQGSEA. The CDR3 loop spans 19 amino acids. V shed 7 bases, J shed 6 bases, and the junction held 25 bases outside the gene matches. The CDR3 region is CSAGPRIEMRTGGRDTQYF. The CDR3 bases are TGCAGCGCCGGCCCGCGAATAGAGATGAGGACAGGGGGAAGGGATACGCAGTATTTT.

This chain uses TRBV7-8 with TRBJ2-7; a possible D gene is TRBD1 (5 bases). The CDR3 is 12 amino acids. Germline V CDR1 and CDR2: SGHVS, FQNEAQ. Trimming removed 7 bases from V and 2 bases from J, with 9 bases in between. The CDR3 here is CASTDSAYEQYF. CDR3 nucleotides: TGTGCCAGCACTGACAGCGCCTACGAGCAGTACTTC.

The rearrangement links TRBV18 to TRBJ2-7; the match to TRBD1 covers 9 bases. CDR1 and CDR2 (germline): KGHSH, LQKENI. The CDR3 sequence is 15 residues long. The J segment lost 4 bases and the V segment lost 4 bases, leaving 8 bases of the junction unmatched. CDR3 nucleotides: TGTGCCAGCTCACATCCGGGACAGGGATTATACGAGCAGTACTTC. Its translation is CASSHPGQGLYEQYF.

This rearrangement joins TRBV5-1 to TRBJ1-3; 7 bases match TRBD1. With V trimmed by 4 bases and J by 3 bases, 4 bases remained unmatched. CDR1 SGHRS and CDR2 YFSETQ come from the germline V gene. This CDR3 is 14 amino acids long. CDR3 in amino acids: CASSAGQVGNTIYF. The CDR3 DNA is TGCGCCAGCAGCGCCGGACAGGTTGGAAACACCATATATTTT.

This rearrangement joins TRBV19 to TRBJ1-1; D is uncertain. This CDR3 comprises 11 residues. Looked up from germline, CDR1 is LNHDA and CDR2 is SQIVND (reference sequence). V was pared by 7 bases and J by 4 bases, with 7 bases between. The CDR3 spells CASIRGTEAFF. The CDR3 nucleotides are TGTGCCAGTATTCGGGGCACTGAAGCTTTCTTT. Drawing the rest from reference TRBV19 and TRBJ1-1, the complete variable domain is DGGITQSPKYLFRKEGQNVTLSCEQNLNHDAMYWYRQDPGQGLRLIYYSQIVNDFQKGDIAEGYSVSREKKESFPLTVTSAQKNPTAFYLCASIRGTEAFFGQGTRLTVV.

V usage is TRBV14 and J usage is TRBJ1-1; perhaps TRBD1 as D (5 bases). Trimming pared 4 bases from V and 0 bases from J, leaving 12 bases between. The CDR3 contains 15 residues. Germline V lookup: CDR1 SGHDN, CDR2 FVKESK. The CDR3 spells CASSPMTDLNTEAFF. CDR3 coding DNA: TGTGCCAGCAGCCCCATGACAGACCTGAACACTGAAGCTTTCTTT.

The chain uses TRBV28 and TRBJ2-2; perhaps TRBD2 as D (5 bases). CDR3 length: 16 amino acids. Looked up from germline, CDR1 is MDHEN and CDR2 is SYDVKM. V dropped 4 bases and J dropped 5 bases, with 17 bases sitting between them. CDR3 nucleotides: TGTGCCAGCAGTTCGCCTCGGCGTACGGGGACCGGGGAGCTGTTTTTT. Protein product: CASSSPRRTGTGELFF.

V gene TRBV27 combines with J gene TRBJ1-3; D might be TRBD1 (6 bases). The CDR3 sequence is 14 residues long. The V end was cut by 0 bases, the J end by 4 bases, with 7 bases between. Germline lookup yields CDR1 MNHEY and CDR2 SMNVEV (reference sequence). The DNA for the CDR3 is TGTGCCAGCAGTTTATCGGGGGCCGGAAACACCATATATTTT. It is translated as CASSLSGAGNTIYF.

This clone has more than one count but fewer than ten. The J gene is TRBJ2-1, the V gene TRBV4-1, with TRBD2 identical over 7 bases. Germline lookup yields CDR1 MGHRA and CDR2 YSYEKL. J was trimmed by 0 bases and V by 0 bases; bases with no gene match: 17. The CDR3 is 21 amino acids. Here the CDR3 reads CASSQDTAGLAALSSYNEQFF. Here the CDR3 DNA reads TGCGCCAGCAGCCAAGATACGGCGGGGCTAGCGGCCTTGAGCTCCTACAATGAGCAGTTCTTC.

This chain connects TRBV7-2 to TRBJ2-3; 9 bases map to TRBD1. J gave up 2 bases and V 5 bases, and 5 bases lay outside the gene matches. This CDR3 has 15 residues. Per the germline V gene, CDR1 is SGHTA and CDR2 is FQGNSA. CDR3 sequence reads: CASSTWTGATDTQYF. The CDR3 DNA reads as TGTGCCAGCAGCACGTGGACAGGGGCCACAGATACGCAGTATTTT.

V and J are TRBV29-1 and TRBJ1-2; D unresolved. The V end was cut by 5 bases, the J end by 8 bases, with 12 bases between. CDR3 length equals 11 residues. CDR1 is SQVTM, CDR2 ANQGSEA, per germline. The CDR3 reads CSVPLREGYTF. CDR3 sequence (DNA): TGCAGCGTTCCCCTGCGGGAGGGCTACACCTTC.

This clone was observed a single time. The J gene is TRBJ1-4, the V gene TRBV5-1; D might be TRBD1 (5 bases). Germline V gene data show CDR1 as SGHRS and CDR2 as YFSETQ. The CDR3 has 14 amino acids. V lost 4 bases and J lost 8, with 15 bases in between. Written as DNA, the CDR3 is TGCGCCAGCAGCCCCCGAGGACAATCCGAAAAACTGTTTTTT. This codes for CASSPRGQSEKLFF.

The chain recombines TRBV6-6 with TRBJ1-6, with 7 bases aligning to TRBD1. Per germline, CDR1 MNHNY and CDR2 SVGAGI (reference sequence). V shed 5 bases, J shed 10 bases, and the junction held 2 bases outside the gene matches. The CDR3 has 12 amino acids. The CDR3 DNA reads TGTGCCAGCAGTAACAGGGGATCACCCCTCCACTTT. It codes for CASSNRGSPLHF.

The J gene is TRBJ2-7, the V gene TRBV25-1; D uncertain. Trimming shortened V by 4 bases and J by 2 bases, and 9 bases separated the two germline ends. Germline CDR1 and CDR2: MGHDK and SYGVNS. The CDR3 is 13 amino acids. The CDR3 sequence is CASSAGETYEQYF. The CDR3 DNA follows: TGTGCCAGCAGTGCAGGCGAGACCTACGAGCAGTACTTC.

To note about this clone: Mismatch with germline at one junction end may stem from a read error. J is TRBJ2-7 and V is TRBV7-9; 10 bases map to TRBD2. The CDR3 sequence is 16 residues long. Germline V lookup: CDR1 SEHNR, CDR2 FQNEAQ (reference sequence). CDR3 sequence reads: CSSSLGLSGGAYEQYF. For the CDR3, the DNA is TGTTCCAGCAGCTTAGGCCTGAGCGGGGGGGCCTACGAGCAGTACTTC.

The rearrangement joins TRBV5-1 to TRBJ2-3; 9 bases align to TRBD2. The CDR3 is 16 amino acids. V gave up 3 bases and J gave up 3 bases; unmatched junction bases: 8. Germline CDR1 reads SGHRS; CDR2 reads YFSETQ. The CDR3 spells CASSWYAGGRTDTQYF. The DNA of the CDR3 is TGCGCCAGCAGCTGGTACGCGGGGGGGCGTACAGATACGCAGTATTTT.

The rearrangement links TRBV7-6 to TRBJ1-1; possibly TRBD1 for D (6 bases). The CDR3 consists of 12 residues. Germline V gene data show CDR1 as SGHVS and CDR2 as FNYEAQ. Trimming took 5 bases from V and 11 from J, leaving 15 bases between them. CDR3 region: CASSSPGAEAFF. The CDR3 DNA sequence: TGTGCCAGCAGCAGCCCAGGGGCGGAGGCTTTCTTT.

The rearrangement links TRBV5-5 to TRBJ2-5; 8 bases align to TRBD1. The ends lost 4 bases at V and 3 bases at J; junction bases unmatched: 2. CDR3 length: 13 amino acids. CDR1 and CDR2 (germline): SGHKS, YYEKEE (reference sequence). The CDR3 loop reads CASSQQGEETQYF. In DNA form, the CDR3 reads TGTGCCAGCAGCCAACAGGGGGAAGAGACCCAGTACTTC.

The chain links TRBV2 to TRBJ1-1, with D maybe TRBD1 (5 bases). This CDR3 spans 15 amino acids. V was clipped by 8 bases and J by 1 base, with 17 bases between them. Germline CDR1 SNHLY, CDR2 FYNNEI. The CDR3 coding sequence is TGTGCCAGCTCCGCGCGGGGGAAAGGGAACACTGAAGCTTTCTTT. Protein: CASSARGKGNTEAFF.